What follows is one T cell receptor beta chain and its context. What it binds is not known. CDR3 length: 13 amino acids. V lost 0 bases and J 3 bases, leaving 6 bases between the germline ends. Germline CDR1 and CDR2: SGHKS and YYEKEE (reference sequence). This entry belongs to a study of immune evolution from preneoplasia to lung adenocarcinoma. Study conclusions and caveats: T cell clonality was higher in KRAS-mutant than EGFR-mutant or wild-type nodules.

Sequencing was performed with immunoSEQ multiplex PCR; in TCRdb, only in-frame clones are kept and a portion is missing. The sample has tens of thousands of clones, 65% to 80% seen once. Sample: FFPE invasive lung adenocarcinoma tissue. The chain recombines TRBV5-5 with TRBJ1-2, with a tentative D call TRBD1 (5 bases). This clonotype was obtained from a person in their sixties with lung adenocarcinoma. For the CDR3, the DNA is TGTGCCAGCAGCTTGGAAGGGGACTATGGCTACACCTTC. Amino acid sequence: CASSLEGDYGYTF.